This T cell receptor beta chain was observed in a study of T cells after yellow fever vaccination. Findings and limits, study-wide: Primary-vaccination clones mostly resurfaced post-booster (nearly 97% CD4, 85% to 90% CD8). CD4 and CD8 compartments shared a small share of clonotypes, likely from convergent recombination.

This clonotype was picked up a small number of times. Its antigen remains unknown. The length of the CDR3 is 11 residues. From germline, CDR1 is DFQATT and CDR2 SNEGSKA (reference sequence). The V gene lost 6 bases and the J gene lost 3 bases, with 8 bases spanning the gap. TCRdb reprocessed the 5' RACE reads with MiXCR, giving one entry per CDR3 protein. The table lists around 310,000 distinct CDR3 sequences, 3.5% to 4.5% of them singletons, with around 24% in the top ten. The gene calls are TRBV20-1 and TRBJ1-1; maybe TRBD1 (5 bases). The clonotype originates from a young man who received the YFV17D yellow fever vaccine. The sample in question was PBMCs, obtained 5 days after the yellow fever booster vaccination. CDR3 in DNA: TGCAGTGCCGGGACTGACACTGAAGCTTTCTTT. Translated: CSAGTDTEAFF.